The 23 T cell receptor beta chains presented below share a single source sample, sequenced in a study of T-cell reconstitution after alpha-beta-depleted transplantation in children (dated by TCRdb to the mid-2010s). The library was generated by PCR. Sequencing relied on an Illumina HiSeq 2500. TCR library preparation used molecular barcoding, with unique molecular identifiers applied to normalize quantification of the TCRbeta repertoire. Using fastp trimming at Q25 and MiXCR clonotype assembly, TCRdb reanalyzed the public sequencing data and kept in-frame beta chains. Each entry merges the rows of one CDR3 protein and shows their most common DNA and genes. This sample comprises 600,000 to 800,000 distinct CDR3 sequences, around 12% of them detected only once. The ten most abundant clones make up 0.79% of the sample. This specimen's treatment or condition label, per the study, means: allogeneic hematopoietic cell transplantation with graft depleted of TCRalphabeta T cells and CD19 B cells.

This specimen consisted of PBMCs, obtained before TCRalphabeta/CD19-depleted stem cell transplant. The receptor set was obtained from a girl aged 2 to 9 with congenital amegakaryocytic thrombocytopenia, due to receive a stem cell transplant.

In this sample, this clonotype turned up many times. The CDR3 DNA is TGTGCCAGCAGTTCTCCTCAGGGAGACACTGAAGCTTTCTTT. Its translation is CASSSPQGDTEAFF. The chain recombines TRBV12-3 or TRBV12-4 with TRBJ1-1, with D perhaps TRBD1 (5 bases). Deletions cut 4 bases from V and 3 bases from J, with 12 bases between. This CDR3 has 14 residues.

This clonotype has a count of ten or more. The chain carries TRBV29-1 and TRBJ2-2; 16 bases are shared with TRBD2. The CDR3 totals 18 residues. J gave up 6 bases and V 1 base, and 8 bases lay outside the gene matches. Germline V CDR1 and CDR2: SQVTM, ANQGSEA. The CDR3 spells CSVEVPGLAGGRSGELFF. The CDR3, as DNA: TGCAGCGTTGAAGTTCCGGGACTAGCGGGAGGGCGATCCGGGGAGCTGTTTTTT.

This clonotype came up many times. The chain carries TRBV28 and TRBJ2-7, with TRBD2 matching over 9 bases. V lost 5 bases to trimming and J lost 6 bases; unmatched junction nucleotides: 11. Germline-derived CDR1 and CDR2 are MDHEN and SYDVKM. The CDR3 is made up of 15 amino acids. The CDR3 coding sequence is TGTGCCAGCAGTCTAGGAACGGGACTAGCAGGCGAGCAGTACTTC. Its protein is CASSLGTGLAGEQYF.

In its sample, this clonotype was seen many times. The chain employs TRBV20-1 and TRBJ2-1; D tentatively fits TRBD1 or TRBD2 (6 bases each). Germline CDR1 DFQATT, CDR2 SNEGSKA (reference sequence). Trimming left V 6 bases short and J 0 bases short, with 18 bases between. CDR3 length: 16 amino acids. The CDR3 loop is CSANSFTGASYNEQFF. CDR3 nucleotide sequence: TGCAGTGCCAATAGTTTTACGGGGGCCTCCTACAATGAGCAGTTCTTC.

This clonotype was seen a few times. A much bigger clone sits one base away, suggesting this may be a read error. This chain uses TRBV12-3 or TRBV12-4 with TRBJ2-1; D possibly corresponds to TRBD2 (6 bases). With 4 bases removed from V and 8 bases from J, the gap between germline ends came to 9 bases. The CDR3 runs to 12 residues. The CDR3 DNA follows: TGTGCCAGCAGTTACCCGGGAGATGAGCAGTTCTTC. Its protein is CASSYPGDEQFF.

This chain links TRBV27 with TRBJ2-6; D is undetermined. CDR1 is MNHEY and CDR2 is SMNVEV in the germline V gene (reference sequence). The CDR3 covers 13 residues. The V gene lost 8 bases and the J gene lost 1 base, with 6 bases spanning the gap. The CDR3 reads CASVASGANVLTF. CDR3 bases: TGTGCCAGCGTGGCGTCTGGGGCCAACGTCCTGACTTTC. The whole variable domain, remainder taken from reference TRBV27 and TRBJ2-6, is EAQVTQNPRYLITVTGKKLTVTCSQNMNHEYMSWYRQDPGLGLRQIYYSMNVEVTDKGDVPEGYKVSRKEKRNFPLILESPSPNQTSLYFCASVASGANVLTFGAGSRLTVL.

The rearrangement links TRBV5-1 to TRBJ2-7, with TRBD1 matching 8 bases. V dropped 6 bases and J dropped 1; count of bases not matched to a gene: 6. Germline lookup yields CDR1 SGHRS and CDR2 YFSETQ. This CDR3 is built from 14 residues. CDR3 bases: TGCGCCAGCACACAGACAGGGGAATCCTACGAGCAGTACTTC. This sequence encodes CASTQTGESYEQYF.

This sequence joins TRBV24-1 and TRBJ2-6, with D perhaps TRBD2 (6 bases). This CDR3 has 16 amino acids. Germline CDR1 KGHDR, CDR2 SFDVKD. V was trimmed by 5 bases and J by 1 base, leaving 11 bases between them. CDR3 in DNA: TGTGCCACCAGTGTCATCAGCGGGTCTGGGGCCAACGTCCTGACTTTC. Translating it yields CATSVISGSGANVLTF.

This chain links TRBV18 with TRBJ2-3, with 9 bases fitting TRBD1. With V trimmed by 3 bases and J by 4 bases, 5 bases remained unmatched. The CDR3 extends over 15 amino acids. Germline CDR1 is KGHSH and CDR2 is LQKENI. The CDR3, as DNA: TGTGCCAGCTCACCTGTGGGACAGGGCTCAGATACGCAGTATTTT. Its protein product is CASSPVGQGSDTQYF.

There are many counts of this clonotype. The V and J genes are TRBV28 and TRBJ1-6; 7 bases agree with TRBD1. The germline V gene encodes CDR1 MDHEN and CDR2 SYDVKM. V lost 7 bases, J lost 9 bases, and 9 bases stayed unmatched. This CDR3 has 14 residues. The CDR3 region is CASTGTAIGSPLHF. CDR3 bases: TGTGCCAGCACGGGGACAGCGATCGGTTCACCCCTCCACTTT. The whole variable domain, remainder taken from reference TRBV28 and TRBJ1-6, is DVKVTQSSRYLVKRTGEKVFLECVQDMDHENMFWYRQDPGLGLRLIYFSYDVKMKEKGDIPEGYSVSREKKERFSLILESASTNQTSMYLCASTGTAIGSPLHFGNGTRLTVT.

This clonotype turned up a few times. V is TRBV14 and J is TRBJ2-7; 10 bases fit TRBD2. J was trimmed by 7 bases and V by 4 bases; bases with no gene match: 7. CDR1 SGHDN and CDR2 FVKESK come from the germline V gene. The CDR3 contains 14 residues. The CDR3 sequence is CASSLSGRLSEQYF. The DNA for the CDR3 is TGTGCCAGCAGCCTTAGCGGGAGGTTGTCTGAGCAGTACTTC.

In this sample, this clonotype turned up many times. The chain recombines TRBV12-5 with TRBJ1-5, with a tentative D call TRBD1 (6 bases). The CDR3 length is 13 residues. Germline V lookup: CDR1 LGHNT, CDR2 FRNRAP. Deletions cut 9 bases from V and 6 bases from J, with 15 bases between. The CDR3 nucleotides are TGTGCTAGCGACGGGGGCGCGGGTCAGCCCCAGCATTTT. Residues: CASDGGAGQPQHF.

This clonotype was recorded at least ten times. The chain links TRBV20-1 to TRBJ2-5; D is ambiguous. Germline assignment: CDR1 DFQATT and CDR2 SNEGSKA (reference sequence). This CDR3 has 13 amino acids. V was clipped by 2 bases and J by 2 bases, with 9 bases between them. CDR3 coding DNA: TGCAGTGCTAGACGTGTTGGACAAGAGACCCAGTACTTC. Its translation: CSARRVGQETQYF.

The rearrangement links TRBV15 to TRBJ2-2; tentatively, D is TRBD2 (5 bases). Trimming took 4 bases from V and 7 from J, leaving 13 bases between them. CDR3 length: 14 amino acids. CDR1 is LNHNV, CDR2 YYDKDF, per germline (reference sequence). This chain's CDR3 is CATSMPPGNGELFF. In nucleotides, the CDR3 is TGTGCCACCAGCATGCCGCCGGGGAACGGGGAGCTGTTTTTT.

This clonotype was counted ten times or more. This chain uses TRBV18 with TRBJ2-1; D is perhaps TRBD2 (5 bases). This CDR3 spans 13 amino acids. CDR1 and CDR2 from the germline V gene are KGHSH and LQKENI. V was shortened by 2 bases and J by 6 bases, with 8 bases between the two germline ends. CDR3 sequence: CASSPASGNEQFF. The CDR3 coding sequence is TGTGCCAGCTCACCAGCCAGCGGCAATGAGCAGTTCTTC. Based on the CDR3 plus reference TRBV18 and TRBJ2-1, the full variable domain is NAGVMQNPRHLVRRRGQEARLRCSPMKGHSHVYWYRQLPEEGLKFMVYLQKENIIDESGMPKERFSAEFPKEGPSILRIQQVVRGDSAAYFCASSPASGNEQFFGPGTRLTVL.

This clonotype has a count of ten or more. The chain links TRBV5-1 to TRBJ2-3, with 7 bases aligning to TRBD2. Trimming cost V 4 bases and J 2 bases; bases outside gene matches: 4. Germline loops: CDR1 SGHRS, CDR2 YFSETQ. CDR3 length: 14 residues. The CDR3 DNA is TGCGCCAGCAGCCTCGGGACTACCACAGATACGCAGTATTTT. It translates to CASSLGTTTDTQYF. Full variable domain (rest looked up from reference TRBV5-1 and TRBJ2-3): KAGVTQTPRYLIKTRGQQVTLSCSPISGHRSVSWYQQTPGQGLQFLFEYFSETQRNKGNFPGRFSGRQFSNSRSEMNVSTLELGDSALYLCASSLGTTTDTQYFGPGTRLTVL.

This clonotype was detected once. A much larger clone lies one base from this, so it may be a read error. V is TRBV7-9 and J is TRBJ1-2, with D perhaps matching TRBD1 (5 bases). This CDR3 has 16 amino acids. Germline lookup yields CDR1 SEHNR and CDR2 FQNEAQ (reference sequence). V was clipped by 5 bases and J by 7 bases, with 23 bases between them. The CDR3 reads CASSTGFRDTARGYTF. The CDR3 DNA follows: TGTGCCAGCAGCACAGGCTTTCGCGACACGGCCCGTGGCTACACCTTC.

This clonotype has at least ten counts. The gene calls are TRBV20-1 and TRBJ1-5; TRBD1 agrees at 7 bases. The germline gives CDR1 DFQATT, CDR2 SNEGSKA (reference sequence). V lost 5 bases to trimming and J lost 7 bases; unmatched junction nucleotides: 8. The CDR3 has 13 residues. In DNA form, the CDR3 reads TGCAGTGCTGCGCGACAGGGAGGCCAGCCCCAGCATTTT. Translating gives CSAARQGGQPQHF.

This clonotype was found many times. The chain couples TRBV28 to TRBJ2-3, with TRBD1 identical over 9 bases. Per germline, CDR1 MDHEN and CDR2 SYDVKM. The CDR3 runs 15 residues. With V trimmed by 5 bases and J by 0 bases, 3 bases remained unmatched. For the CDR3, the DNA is TGTGCCAGCAGTCCGGGACAGGGAAGCACAGATACGCAGTATTTT. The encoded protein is CASSPGQGSTDTQYF.

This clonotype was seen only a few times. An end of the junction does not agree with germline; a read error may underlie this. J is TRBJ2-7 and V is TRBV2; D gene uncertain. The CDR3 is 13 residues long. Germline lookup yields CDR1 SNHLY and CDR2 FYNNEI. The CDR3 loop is CASSESHFDDQYF. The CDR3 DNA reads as TGTGCCAGCAGTGAGTCGCATTTTGACGACCAGTACTTC.

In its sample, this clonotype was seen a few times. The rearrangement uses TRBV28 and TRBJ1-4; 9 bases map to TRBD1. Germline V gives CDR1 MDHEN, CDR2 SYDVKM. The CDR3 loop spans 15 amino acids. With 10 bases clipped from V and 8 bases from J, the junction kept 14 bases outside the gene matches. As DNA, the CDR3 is TGTGCCATCTCGACACTGGGACAGGGTCGGGAAAAACTGTTTTTT. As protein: CAISTLGQGREKLFF.

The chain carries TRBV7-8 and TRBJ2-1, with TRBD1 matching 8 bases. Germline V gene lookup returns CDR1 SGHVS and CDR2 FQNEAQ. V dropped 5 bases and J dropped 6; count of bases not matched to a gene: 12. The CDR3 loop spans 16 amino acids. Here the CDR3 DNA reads TGTGCCAGCAGCCCAAGGACAGGGCTCGAGGTCAATGAGCAGTTCTTC. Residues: CASSPRTGLEVNEQFF.

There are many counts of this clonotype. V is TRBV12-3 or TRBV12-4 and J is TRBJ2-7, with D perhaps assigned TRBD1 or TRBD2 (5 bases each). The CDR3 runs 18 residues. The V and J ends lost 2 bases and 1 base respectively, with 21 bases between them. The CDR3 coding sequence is TGTGCCAGCAGTTTACGGTCTCCGCCCGGGGCCCTATCCTACGAGCAGTACTTC. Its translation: CASSLRSPPGALSYEQYF.